The rows below give T cell receptor beta chains drawn from one sample of a study of T cell responses to AZD1222 COVID-19 vaccine. TCRdb's table, derived via immunoSEQ multiplex PCR, lists solely in-frame clones and lacks some. The table includes approximately 110,000 clones, roughly 84% detected once. The sample was peripheral blood, taken on day 0 of AZD1222 vaccination. Source of these receptors: an adult in good health. Both conserved end residues are part of each CDR3. The order of the fields is CDR3 length, clone size, J gene, D gene, V gene, CDR3 protein, CDR3 DNA. The D gene is left open where the match is weak. Clone size is given for some rows only: seen once, a few or many times, or a class if the clone is expanded.

11,NA,TRBJ1-2,NA,TRBV20-1,CSAREPYGYTF,TGCAGTGCTAGAGAACCCTATGGCTACACCTTC
15,once,TRBJ1-1,TRBD1,TRBV19,CASIDRGRRDTEAFF,TGTGCCAGTATTGACAGGGGAAGGAGGGACACTGAAGCTTTCTTT
14,NA,TRBJ1-1,NA,TRBV19,CASRLGLVNTEAFF,TGTGCCAGTAGGCTAGGTTTGGTGAACACTGAAGCTTTCTTT
13,NA,TRBJ1-1,NA,TRBV6-1,CASSDSMNTEAFF,TGTGCCAGCAGTGATTCGATGAACACTGAAGCTTTCTTT
21,NA,TRBJ2-4,NA,TRBV4-1,CASSQIPGVAAPLQAKNIQYF,TGCGCCAGCAGCCAGATCCCGGGGGTAGCGGCTCCACTGCAAGCCAAAAACATTCAGTACTTC
15,NA,TRBJ2-7,NA,TRBV6-2/TRBV6-3,CASSSAGAGSYEQYF,TGTGCCAGCAGTTCCGCAGGGGCAGGTTCCTACGAGCAGTACTTC
16,NA,TRBJ2-2,TRBD2,TRBV4-1,CASSRGAGGVPGELFF,TGCGCCAGCAGTCGTGGAGCGGGGGGGGTTCCCGGGGAGCTGTTTTTT
13,NA,TRBJ1-6,NA,TRBV3-1/TRBV3-2,CASRAGPNSPLHF,TGTGCCAGCAGAGCAGGGCCCAATTCACCCCTCCACTTT
16,NA,TRBJ2-1,TRBD1,TRBV6-4,CASSDSPDRVSNEQFF,TGTGCCAGCAGTGACTCCCCGGACAGGGTCTCCAATGAGCAGTTCTTC
12,NA,TRBJ1-1,NA,TRBV5-1,CASSPGDTEAFF,TGCGCCAGCAGCCCGGGGGACACTGAAGCTTTCTTT
17,NA,TRBJ2-4,TRBD2,TRBV5-1,CASSPSGGNLAKNIQYF,TGCGCCAGCAGCCCTAGCGGGGGTAATTTAGCCAAAAACATTCAGTACTTC
13,NA,TRBJ2-1,NA,TRBV13,CASSLGRTNEQFF,TGTGCCAGCAGCTTAGGACGGACCAATGAGCAGTTCTTC
17,once,TRBJ2-3,TRBD1,TRBV2,CASSDLMDRVSTDTQYF,TGTGCCAGCAGTGATTTAATGGACAGGGTTAGCACAGATACGCAGTATTTT
16,NA,TRBJ2-7,NA,TRBV5-8,CASSLGLKASSYEQYF,TGTGCCAGCAGCTTGGGTCTAAAGGCGAGTTCCTACGAGCAGTACTTC
13,NA,TRBJ2-3,NA,TRBV12-5,CASGFLATDTQYF,TGTGCTAGTGGTTTCTTAGCGACAGATACGCAGTATTTT
12,NA,TRBJ2-1,NA,TRBV7-9,CASSLGINEQFF,TGTGCCAGCAGCTTGGGAATTAATGAGCAGTTCTTC
14,NA,TRBJ2-7,NA,TRBV5-1,CASSLDYSSYEQYF,TGCGCCAGCAGCCTGGACTACAGCTCCTACGAGCAGTACTTC
16,NA,TRBJ2-7,NA,TRBV19,CASSPKGRTAGYEQYF,TGTGCCAGTAGTCCAAAGGGCAGAACAGCCGGCTACGAGCAGTACTTC
13,NA,TRBJ2-5,NA,TRBV6-5,CASRERGSETQYF,TGTGCCAGCAGAGAGAGGGGGTCGGAGACCCAGTACTTC
12,NA,TRBJ1-2,TRBD1,TRBV5-4,CASSLPGQAYTF,TGTGCCAGCAGCCTACCGGGACAGGCGTACACCTTC
16,NA,TRBJ1-6,NA,TRBV23-1,CASSHGRQPYNSPLHF,TGCGCCAGCAGTCACGGGCGGCAACCTTATAATTCACCCCTCCACTTT
12,NA,TRBJ1-2,NA,TRBV12-3/TRBV12-4,CASAWGAYGYTF,TGTGCCAGCGCGTGGGGGGCCTATGGCTACACCTTC
16,NA,TRBJ2-3,TRBD2,TRBV4-3,CASSQDKGAGVDTQYF,TGCGCCAGCAGCCAAGACAAAGGGGCGGGGGTGGATACGCAGTATTTT
16,NA,TRBJ2-5,TRBD1,TRBV5-1,CASSPGTGGYQETQYF,TGCGCCAGCAGCCCGGGGACAGGGGGGTACCAAGAGACCCAGTACTTC
12,few,TRBJ2-3,NA,TRBV5-4,CASGQGKDTQYF,TGTGCCAGCGGCCAGGGGAAGGATACGCAGTATTTT
14,once,TRBJ1-1,NA,TRBV19,CASRGRRMNTEAFF,TGTGCCAGTAGGGGACGGAGAATGAACACTGAAGCTTTCTTT
16,NA,TRBJ1-6,TRBD1,TRBV30,CAWDTQGATLYSPLHF,TGTGCCTGGGATACACAGGGGGCAACCCTCTATTCACCCCTCCACTTT
15,NA,TRBJ1-5,TRBD1,TRBV19,CASKARGVSNQPQHF,TGTGCCAGTAAGGCCAGGGGGGTGAGCAATCAGCCCCAGCATTTT
15,few,TRBJ1-1,NA,TRBV6-4,CASRPQGLGNTEAFF,TGTGCCAGCCGACCACAGGGTTTAGGGAACACTGAAGCTTTCTTT
15,few,TRBJ1-5,TRBD1,TRBV5-8,CASSPGQGRNQPQHF,TGTGCCAGCAGCCCTGGACAGGGGCGGAATCAGCCCCAGCATTTT
14,once,TRBJ2-2,NA,TRBV19,CASSPGPNTGELFF,TGTGCCAGTAGCCCGGGACCTAACACCGGGGAGCTGTTTTTT
13,NA,TRBJ2-1,TRBD2,TRBV6-5,CASSLIAGGYQFF,TGTGCCAGCAGTCTGATAGCGGGGGGATACCAGTTCTTC
13,NA,TRBJ1-4,NA,TRBV14,CASSRQFNEKLFF,TGTGCCAGCAGCCGGCAGTTTAATGAAAAACTGTTTTTT
14,NA,TRBJ2-5,NA,TRBV7-9,CASSLSATQETQYF,TGTGCCAGCAGCTTAAGTGCGACACAAGAGACCCAGTACTTC
18,NA,TRBJ2-6,TRBD2,TRBV19,CASNPNFGGGSGANVLTF,TGTGCCAGTAACCCAAACTTCGGGGGGGGCTCTGGGGCCAACGTCCTGACTTTC
13,NA,TRBJ1-2,NA,TRBV12-3/TRBV12-4,CASSFISSSGYTF,TGTGCCAGCAGTTTCATCTCCTCCTCTGGCTACACCTTC
16,NA,TRBJ2-2,TRBD2,TRBV19,CASGELAGTNTGELFF,TGTGCCAGTGGGGAGCTAGCGGGGACTAACACCGGGGAGCTGTTTTTT
16,NA,TRBJ2-1,TRBD2,TRBV7-6,CASSSRAGGQDNEQFF,TGTGCCAGCAGCTCCCGGGCGGGGGGGCAGGACAATGAGCAGTTCTTC
17,NA,TRBJ1-5,TRBD1,TRBV19,CASSPWTGEGGNQPQHF,TGTGCCAGTAGTCCGTGGACAGGGGAAGGGGGCAATCAGCCCCAGCATTTT
15,NA,TRBJ2-2,NA,TRBV3-1/TRBV3-2,CASSHPGSNTGELFF,TGTGCCAGCAGCCACCCGGGGTCGAACACCGGGGAGCTGTTTTTT
19,NA,TRBJ1-2,NA,TRBV5-1,CASGIPVDPQDSINYGYTF,TGCGCCAGCGGTATCCCGGTAGATCCCCAGGACAGTATTAACTATGGCTACACCTTC
12,NA,TRBJ2-7,NA,TRBV18,CASSLGAHEQYF,TGTGCCAGCTCGCTGGGGGCTCACGAGCAGTACTTC
13,NA,TRBJ2-7,NA,TRBV19,CASSTGDAYEQYF,TGTGCCAGTAGTACAGGGGACGCCTACGAGCAGTACTTC
18,NA,TRBJ2-2,TRBD2,TRBV5-1,CASSKEPGLAARTGELFF,TGCGCCAGCAGCAAGGAGCCGGGACTAGCGGCGCGCACCGGGGAGCTGTTTTTT
16,few,TRBJ2-7,TRBD2,TRBV3-1/TRBV3-2,CASSPAGGDGDYEQYF,TGTGCCAGCAGCCCCGCGGGAGGGGACGGGGACTACGAGCAGTACTTC
15,NA,TRBJ2-7,NA,TRBV15,CATMAGRPLTYEQYF,TGTGCCACCATGGCGGGCCGTCCACTAACCTACGAGCAGTACTTC
15,NA,TRBJ1-2,TRBD1,TRBV5-5,CASSLRQGMNYGYTF,TGTGCCAGCAGCTTACGACAGGGAATGAACTATGGCTACACCTTC
14,NA,TRBJ2-1,NA,TRBV6-5,CASSSGLTYNEQFF,TGTGCCAGCAGTAGCGGGCTTACCTACAATGAGCAGTTCTTC
13,once,TRBJ1-2,TRBD1,TRBV6-5,CATHRGLNYGYTF,TGTGCCACTCACAGGGGCCTTAACTATGGCTACACCTTC